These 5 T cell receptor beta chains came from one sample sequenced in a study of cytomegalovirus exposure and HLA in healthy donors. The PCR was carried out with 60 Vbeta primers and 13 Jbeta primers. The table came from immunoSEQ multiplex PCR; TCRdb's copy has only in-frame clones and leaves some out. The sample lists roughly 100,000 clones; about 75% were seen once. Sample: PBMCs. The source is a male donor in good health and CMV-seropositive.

CDR3 in amino acids: CASSTTSHPTNYGYTF. CDR3 in DNA: TGTGCCAGCTCGACGACATCCCACCCTACGAACTATGGCTACACCTTC. The genes are TRBV9 and TRBJ1-2; D is ambiguous. V was pared by 7 bases and J by 2 bases, with 21 bases between. Germline V gives CDR1 SGDLS, CDR2 YYNGEE. The CDR3 runs 16 residues.

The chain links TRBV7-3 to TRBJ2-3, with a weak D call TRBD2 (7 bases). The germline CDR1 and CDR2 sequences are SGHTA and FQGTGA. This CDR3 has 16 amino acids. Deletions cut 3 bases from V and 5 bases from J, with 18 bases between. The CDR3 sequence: CASSLGGALRIDTQYF. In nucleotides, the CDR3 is TGTGCCAGCAGCTTGGGGGGGGCCCTTCGTATAGATACGCAGTATTTT.

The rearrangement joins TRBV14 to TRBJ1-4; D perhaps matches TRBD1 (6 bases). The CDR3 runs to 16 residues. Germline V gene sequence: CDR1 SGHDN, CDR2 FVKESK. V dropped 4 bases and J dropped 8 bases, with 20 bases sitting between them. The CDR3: CASSRIRTVAPEKLFF. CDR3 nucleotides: TGTGCCAGCAGCCGAATCCGGACAGTTGCCCCCGAAAAACTGTTTTTT.

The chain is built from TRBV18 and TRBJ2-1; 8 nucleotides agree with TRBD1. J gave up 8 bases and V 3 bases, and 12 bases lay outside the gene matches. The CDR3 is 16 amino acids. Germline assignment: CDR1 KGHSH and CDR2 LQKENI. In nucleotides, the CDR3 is TGTGCCAGCTCACCGTTACCCGGGGACAGGTCTGATGAGCAGTTCTTC. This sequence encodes CASSPLPGDRSDEQFF.

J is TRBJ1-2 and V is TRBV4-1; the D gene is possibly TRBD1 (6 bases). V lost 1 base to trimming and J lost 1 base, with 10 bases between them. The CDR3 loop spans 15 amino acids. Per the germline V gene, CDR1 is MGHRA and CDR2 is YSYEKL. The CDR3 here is CASSQVDSLNYGYTF. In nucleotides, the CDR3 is TGCGCCAGCAGCCAAGTGGACAGCCTTAACTATGGCTACACCTTC.